This T cell receptor (beta chain) was recovered during a study of early T cells in non-severe SARS-CoV-2 infection. This clonotype was observed at least ten times. TCRdb passed the 5' RACE reads through MiXCR, listing each CDR3 protein once. The sample includes approximately 35,000 distinct CDR3 sequences, about 6% seen only once; the top ten take 13%. The CDR3 loop spans 13 amino acids. This clonotype was obtained from an adult who was a healthcare worker with PCR-confirmed SARS-CoV-2 infection or an uninfected control (not recorded which). The sequencing sample was made of whole blood. This chain joins TRBV3-2 and TRBJ1-1. TRBV3-2 is an annotated pseudogene. The CDR3 DNA reads as TGTGCCAGCAGCTGGACGCTAAACACTGAAGCTTTCTTT. Translated: CASSWTLNTEAFF.